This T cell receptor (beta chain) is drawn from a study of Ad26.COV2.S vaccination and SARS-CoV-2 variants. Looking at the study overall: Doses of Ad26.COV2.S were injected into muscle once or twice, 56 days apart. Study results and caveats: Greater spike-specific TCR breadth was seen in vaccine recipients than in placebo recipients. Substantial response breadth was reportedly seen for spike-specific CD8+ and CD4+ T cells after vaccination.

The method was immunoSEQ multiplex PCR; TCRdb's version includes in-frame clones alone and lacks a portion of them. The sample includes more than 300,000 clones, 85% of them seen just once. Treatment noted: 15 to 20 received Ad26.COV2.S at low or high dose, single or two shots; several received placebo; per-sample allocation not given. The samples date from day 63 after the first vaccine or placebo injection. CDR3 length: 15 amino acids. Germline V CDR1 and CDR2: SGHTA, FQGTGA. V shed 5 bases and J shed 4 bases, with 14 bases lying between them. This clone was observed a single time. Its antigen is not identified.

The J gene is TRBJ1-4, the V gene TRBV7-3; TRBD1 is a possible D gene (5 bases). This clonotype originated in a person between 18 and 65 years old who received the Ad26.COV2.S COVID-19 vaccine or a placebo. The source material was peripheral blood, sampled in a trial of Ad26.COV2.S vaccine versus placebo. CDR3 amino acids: CASSPWGPLNEKLFF. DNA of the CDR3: TGTGCCAGCAGCCCTTGGGGACCGCTTAATGAAAAACTGTTTTTT.